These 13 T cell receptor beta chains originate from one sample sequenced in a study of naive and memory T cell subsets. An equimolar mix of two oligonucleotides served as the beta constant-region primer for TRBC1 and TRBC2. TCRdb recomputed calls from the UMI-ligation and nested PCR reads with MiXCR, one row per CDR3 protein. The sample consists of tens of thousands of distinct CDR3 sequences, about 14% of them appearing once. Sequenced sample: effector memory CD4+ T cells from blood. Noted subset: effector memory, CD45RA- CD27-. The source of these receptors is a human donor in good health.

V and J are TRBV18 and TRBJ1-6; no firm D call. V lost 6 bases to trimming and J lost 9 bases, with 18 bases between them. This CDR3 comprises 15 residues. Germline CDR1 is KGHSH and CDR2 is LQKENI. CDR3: CASSPGWQRASPLHF. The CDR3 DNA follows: TGTGCCAGCTCCCCTGGGTGGCAGCGGGCTTCACCCCTCCACTTT.

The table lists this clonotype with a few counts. CDR3 DNA: TGTGCCAGCAGTTACGCTGTGACAGGGGCTAACTATGGCTACACCTTC. Amino acid sequence: CASSYAVTGANYGYTF. The chain employs TRBV6-5 and TRBJ1-2; TRBD1 matches 8 bases. Germline V CDR1 and CDR2: MNHEY, SVGAGI. This CDR3 contains 16 residues. V was pared by 2 bases and J by 0 bases, with 5 bases of the junction left unmatched.

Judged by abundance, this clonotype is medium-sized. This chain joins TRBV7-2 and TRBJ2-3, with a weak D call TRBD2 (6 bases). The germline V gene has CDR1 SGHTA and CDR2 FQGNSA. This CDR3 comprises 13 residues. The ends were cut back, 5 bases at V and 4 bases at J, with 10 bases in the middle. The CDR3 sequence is CASSRLVSDTQYF. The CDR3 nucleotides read TGTGCCAGCAGCCGACTAGTTTCAGATACGCAGTATTTT.

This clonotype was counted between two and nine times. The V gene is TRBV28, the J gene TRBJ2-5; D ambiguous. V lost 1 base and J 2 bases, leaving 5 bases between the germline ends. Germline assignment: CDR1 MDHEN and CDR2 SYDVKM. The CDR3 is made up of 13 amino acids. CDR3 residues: CASSLSGQETQYF. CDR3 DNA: TGTGCCAGCAGTTTATCCGGACAAGAGACCCAGTACTTC. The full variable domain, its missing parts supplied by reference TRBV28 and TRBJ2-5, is DVKVTQSSRYLVKRTGEKVFLECVQDMDHENMFWYRQDPGLGLRLIYFSYDVKMKEKGDIPEGYSVSREKKERFSLILESASTNQTSMYLCASSLSGQETQYFGPGTRLLVL.

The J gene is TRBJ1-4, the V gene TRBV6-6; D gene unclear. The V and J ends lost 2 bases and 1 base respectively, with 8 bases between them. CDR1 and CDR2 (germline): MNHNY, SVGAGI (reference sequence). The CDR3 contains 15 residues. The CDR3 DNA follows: TGTGCCAGCAGTTACCTCCTAGGAACTAATGAAAAACTGTTTTTT. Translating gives CASSYLLGTNEKLFF.

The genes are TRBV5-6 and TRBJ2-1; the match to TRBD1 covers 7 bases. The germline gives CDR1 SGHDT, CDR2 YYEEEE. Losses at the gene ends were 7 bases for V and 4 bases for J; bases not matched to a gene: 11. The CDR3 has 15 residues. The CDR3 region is CASRRDRAIYNEQFF. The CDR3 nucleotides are TGTGCCAGCCGCCGCGACAGGGCGATATACAATGAGCAGTTCTTC.

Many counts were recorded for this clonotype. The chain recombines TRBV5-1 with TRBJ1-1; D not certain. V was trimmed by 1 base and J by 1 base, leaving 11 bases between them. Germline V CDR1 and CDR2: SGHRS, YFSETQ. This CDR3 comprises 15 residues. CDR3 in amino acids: CASSLSPRPNTEAFF. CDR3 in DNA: TGCGCCAGCAGCTTGTCGCCCCGTCCGAACACTGAAGCTTTCTTT.

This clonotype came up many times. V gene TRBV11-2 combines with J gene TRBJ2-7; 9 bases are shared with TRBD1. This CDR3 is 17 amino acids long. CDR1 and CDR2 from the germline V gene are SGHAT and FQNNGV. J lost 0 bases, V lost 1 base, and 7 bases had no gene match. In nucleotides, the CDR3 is TGTGCCAGCAGCTTAGCGCCGGGACAGGGCCTCTCCTACGAGCAGTACTTC. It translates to CASSLAPGQGLSYEQYF.

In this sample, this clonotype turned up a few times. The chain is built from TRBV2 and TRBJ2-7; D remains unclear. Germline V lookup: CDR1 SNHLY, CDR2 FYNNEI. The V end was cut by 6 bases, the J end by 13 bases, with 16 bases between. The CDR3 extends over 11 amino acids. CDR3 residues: CASRSQQWSYF. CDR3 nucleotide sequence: TGTGCCAGCAGATCCCAGCAATGGAGTTACTTC.

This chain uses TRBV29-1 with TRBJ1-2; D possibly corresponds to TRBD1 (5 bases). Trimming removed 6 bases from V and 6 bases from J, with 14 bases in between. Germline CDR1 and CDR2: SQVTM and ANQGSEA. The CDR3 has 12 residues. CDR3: CSVSRARDGYTF. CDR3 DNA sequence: TGCAGCGTCTCGAGGGCCAGGGATGGCTACACCTTC.

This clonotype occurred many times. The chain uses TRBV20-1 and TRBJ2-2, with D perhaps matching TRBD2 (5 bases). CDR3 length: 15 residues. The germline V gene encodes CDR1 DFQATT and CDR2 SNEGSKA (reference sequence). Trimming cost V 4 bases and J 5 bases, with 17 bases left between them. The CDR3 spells CSATTRRGWTGELFF. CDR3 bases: TGCAGTGCTACTACTCGTCGCGGGTGGACCGGGGAGCTGTTTTTT.

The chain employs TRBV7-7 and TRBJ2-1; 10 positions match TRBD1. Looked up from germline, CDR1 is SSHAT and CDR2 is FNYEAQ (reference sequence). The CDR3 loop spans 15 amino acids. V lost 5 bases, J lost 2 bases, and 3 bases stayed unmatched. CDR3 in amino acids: CASSPGTGAYNEQFF. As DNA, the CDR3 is TGTGCCAGCAGCCCAGGGACAGGGGCCTACAATGAGCAGTTCTTC.

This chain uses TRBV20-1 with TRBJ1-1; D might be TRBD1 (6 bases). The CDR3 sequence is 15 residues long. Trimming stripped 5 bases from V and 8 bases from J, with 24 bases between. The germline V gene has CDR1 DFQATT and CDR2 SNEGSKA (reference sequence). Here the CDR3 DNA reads TGCAGTGCTCGTCCCGGGACACGAGTCCGGAACGAAGCTTTCTTT. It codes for CSARPGTRVRNEAFF.